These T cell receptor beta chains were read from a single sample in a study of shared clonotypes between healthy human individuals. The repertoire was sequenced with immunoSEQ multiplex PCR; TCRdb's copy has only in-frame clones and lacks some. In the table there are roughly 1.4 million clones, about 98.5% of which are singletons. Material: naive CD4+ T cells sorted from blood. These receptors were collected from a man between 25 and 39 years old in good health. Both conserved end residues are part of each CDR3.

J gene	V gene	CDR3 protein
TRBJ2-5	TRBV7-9	CASSLRGDGQETQYF
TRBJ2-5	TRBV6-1	CASSEAQRLGTQYF
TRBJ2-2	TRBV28	CASSAQELTGELFF
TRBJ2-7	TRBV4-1	CASSQDPGTGVFEQYF
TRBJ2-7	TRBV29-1	CSVRDRGQSHEQYF
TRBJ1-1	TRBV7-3	CASSLRQNTEAFF
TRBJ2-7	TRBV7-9	CASSLDGLYEQYF
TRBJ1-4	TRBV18	CASSTRQVATNEKLFF
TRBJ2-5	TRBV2	CASSRGSGIETQYF
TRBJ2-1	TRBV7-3	CASSRGDRVNEQFF
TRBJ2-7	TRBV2	CASRVGYEQYF
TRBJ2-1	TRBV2	CASTRPSGFYNEQFF
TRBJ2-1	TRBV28	CASSIGWAGGSNEQFF
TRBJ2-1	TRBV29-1	CSVETPGSEQFF
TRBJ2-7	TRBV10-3	CATQRGTGQGSYEQYF
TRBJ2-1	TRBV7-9	CASSPLGRDYNEQFF
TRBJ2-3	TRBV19	CASSIGTSTDTQYF
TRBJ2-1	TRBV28	CASSQTSGRYNEQFF
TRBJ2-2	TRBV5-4	CASSLASGRTTGELFF
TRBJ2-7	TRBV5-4	CASSFQGRYEQYF
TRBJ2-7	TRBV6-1	CASSGPRTSGSSYEQYF
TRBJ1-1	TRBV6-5	CASSYSMALGEAFF
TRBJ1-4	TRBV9	CASSVGAGGREKLFF
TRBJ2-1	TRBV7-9	CASSLGLSYNEQFF
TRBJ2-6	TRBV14	CAGRDSGANVLTF
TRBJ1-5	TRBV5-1	CASSLSAGADQPQHF
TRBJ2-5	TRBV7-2	CASSLEPPGPQETQYF